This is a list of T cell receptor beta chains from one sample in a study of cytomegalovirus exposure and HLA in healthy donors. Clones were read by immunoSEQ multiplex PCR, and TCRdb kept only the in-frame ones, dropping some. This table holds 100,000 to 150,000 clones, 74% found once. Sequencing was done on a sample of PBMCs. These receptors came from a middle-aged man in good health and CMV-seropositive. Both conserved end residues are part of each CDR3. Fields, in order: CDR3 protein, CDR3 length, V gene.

CASSPLPRDRVIGELFF	17	TRBV19
CASSPETGSRQFF	13	TRBV18
CSVKTGGVLYEQYF	14	TRBV29-1
CASSFDASSGNTIYF	15	TRBV5-6
CASRPPGGLSYEQYF	15	TRBV2
CASRREGFGNQPQHF	15	TRBV2
CASSSPGRGYKTQYF	15	TRBV7-7
CASSLGRGQVEQYF	14	TRBV27
CASSTRDRSEKLFF	14	TRBV7-9
CASKDSTDYGYTF	13	TRBV6-5
CASSQGLAGTYEQYF	15	TRBV4-2
CASSSQGPGTEAFF	14	TRBV7-3
CASSSRGVAEAFF	13	TRBV6-5
CASSLYQVTGELFF	14	TRBV7-9
CASSSTGNNSPLHF	14	TRBV5-4
CASSQNPRGHEQYF	14	TRBV4-2
CASSPQGFQGEKLFF	15	TRBV18
CASSLGTGSPSYEQYF	16	TRBV7-9
CASRFQGTPPDGYTF	15	TRBV7-2
CASSQDRGRTEAFF	14	TRBV4-2
CASSRWDRETTEAFF	15	TRBV13
CASSRGTGTEKLFF	14	TRBV27
CAIADYYNEQFF	12	TRBV10-3
CSVGQGSNTGELFF	14	TRBV29-1
CASSRDTGPNSNQPQHF	17	TRBV7-2
CASSLIFRDSEKLFF	15	TRBV19
CASSLSRRTGELFF	14	TRBV13
CASSASTGGETQYF	14	TRBV2
CAIGTGEKLFF	11	TRBV19
CASSQGLAGAGEQFF	15	TRBV4-1
CASSSLTGTGGLDEQFF	17	TRBV5-1
CASSQTGVHEQYF	13	TRBV5-1
CASSVGLAGGNEQFF	15	TRBV9
CSDRGQDTEAFF	12	TRBV29-1
CASSPEAGQGIFGTGELFF	19	TRBV5-6
CASSTLAGGRNEQFF	15	TRBV11-3
CAISEGRLNYGYTF	14	TRBV10-3
CASSLDGTSGGRPHTQYF	18	TRBV11-2
CASNPSGSSYNEQFF	15	TRBV9
CASSLEGYTF	10	TRBV2
CASSLLTSGTYNEQFF	16	TRBV28
CASSAQGRTQHF	12	TRBV13
CASSSGTFLDEQFF	14	TRBV5-1
CASETGRTQYF	11	TRBV7-6
CASRTGGGQPQHF	13	TRBV6-4
CASRPGAPRVDQPQHF	16	TRBV6-6
CASSESGTGVSEAFF	15	TRBV10-1
CASSLYLGGIKNEQFF	16	TRBV27
CASSYPGTGIYNEQFF	16	TRBV6-6
CASTPALAGNTDTQYF	16	TRBV27
CAWSVGTGNTEAFF	14	TRBV30
CASSNGGARGTDTQYF	16	TRBV5-1
CAISEWEGTGELFF	14	TRBV10-3
CASSRRAGEGTDTQYF	16	TRBV19
CSVAGDPYEQYF	12	TRBV29-1
CAWTRPSNPFYEQYF	15	TRBV30
CASSQGERRNTGELFF	16	TRBV14
CASSVQGHSNQPQHF	15	TRBV9